This T cell receptor (beta chain) is drawn from a study of post-analysis software for immune sequencing data. In the study overall: Some patients lacked subtype; others had relapsing-remitting, secondary progressive or progressive-relapsing disease. Findings of the study overall: Among roughly 5 TRBV segments more frequent in patients than controls were TRBV5-6, TRBV5-1 and TRBV20-1.

Germline-derived CDR1 and CDR2 are DFQATT and SNEGSKA (reference sequence). CDR3 size: 15 residues. Trimming left V 6 bases short and J 5 bases short, with 22 bases between. A remark on this clonotype: What it recognizes is unknown.

Incorporated into the TCR beta cDNA libraries were unique molecular identifiers, which served to reduce PCR and sequencing biases. TCRdb processed the PCR reads anew with MiXCR; each CDR3 protein has one entry. This table has some 690,000 distinct CDR3 sequences, just under 30% appearing once. Sequences were obtained from blood. V is TRBV20-1 and J is TRBJ2-5, with D perhaps TRBD1 or TRBD2 (5 bases each). This TCR derives from a girl aged 5 to 17 with multiple sclerosis. CDR3 residues: CSALPGTRGSETQYF. The CDR3 bases are TGCAGTGCCCTACCCGGGACCCGCGGATCGGAGACCCAGTACTTC.